This TCR beta chain was identified in a study of beta chain features in type 1 diabetes. Study-wide results and caveats: People with Type 1 diabetes carried modestly yet significantly shorter TCRB CDR3s in all four CD4+ subsets. The analysis here could not establish whether HLA type shapes TCRB rearrangement.

Note on this clone: The antigen remains unidentified.

Reverse transcription of all isolated RNA meant that expressed TCRB transcripts were sequenced. Sequencing was performed with immunoSEQ multiplex PCR; in TCRdb, only in-frame clones are kept and a portion is missing. Of hundreds of thousands of clones listed, roughly 13% are singletons. The length of the CDR3 is 13 residues. The V end was cut by 3 bases, the J end by 1 base, with 7 bases between. The germline V gene encodes CDR1 SGHNT and CDR2 YYREEE (reference sequence). This clonotype originated in a man aged 18 to 30 with type 1 diabetes. The V gene is TRBV5-4, the J gene TRBJ1-2; possibly TRBD1 for D (6 bases). Sequencing used naive CD4+ T cells from blood. CDR3 sequence: CASSSDSNYGYTF. The CDR3 nucleotides read TGTGCCAGCAGCTCGGACAGTAACTATGGCTACACCTTC.